One sample yielded the 22 T cell receptor beta chains listed below, sequenced in a study of blood T cell repertoires in COVID-19. The table came from immunoSEQ multiplex PCR; TCRdb's copy has only in-frame clones and leaves some out. The profile shows hundreds of thousands of clones, under 90% of them singletons. The material sequenced was peripheral blood. The receptors derive from a man aged 50 to 59 with COVID-19, enrolled during active disease.

The chain combines TRBV5-1 with TRBJ1-2; D unresolved. The CDR3 is made up of 13 amino acids. Germline loops: CDR1 SGHRS, CDR2 YFSETQ. The V gene lost 6 bases and the J gene lost 12 bases, with 21 bases spanning the gap. CDR3 loop: CASNPGRGPTDTF. CDR3 coding DNA: TGCGCCAGCAACCCGGGCCGAGGGCCAACGGACACCTTC.

J is TRBJ2-2 and V is TRBV18; perhaps TRBD1 as D (6 bases). Trimming removed 6 bases at V and 2 bases at J, with 19 bases between. The CDR3 runs to 17 residues. Looked up from germline, CDR1 is KGHSH and CDR2 is LQKENI. This CDR3 is CASSPNIDRTNTGELFF. The CDR3 nucleotides are TGTGCCAGCTCGCCAAACATCGACAGGACAAACACCGGGGAGCTGTTTTTT.

This sequence joins TRBV24-1 and TRBJ1-4; TRBD1 agrees at 7 bases. CDR3 size: 20 residues. After removal of 3 bases from V and 0 bases from J, the junction contained 15 bases not matched to a gene. CDR1 is KGHDR, CDR2 SFDVKD, per germline. CDR3 DNA: TGTGCCACCAGTGATCTCCCATGGGGACAGAAAAACACAACTAATGAAAAACTGTTTTTT. Translated, it gives CATSDLPWGQKNTTNEKLFF.

This chain connects TRBV6-5 to TRBJ1-6, with D possibly TRBD1 on 6 matching bases. The CDR3 spans 15 residues. The V and J ends lost 6 bases and 9 bases respectively, with 18 bases between them. Germline assignment: CDR1 MNHEY and CDR2 SVGAGI. The CDR3 coding sequence is TGTGCCAGCAGCCGCACCCAGGGGACAAGTTCACCCCTCCACTTT. Protein: CASSRTQGTSSPLHF.

This sequence joins TRBV19 and TRBJ2-5, with 7 bases that match TRBD1. The V and J ends lost 10 bases and 3 bases, in that order; junction bases with no gene match: 8. The CDR3 sequence is 13 residues long. From germline, CDR1 is LNHDA and CDR2 SQIVND (reference sequence). CDR3 sequence: CATADRREETQYF. The CDR3 nucleotides read TGTGCCACTGCGGACAGGCGGGAAGAGACCCAGTACTTC.

In nucleotides, the CDR3 is TGTGCCAGCAGCATCCGACAGGGGACGAACACCGGGGAGCTGTTTTTT. Translated: CASSIRQGTNTGELFF. The rearrangement uses TRBV9 and TRBJ2-2, with 8 bases aligning to TRBD1. With V trimmed by 4 bases and J by 0 bases, 5 bases remained unmatched. The germline V gene encodes CDR1 SGDLS and CDR2 YYNGEE. The CDR3 is 16 amino acids.

About this clone itself: The junction shows a germline mismatch at one end, possibly a read error. J is TRBJ1-2 and V is TRBV7-7; tentative D call: TRBD1 (5 bases). Germline V gene data show CDR1 as SSHAT and CDR2 as FNYEAQ (reference sequence). The CDR3 has 16 residues. The CDR3 loop reads CASSPREGRRGDGYTF. The CDR3 bases are TGTGCTAGCAGCCCCAGGGAGGGGAGGCGTGGGGATGGCTACACCTTC.

The chain is built from TRBV4-1 and TRBJ2-3; maybe TRBD2 (7 bases). Germline V gives CDR1 MGHRA, CDR2 YSYEKL. V lost 3 bases to trimming and J lost 4 bases, with 17 bases between them. This CDR3 has 16 amino acids. CDR3 in amino acids: CASSQSTGGPPDTQYF. CDR3 nucleotides: TGCGCCAGCAGCCAGTCGACGGGGGGCCCCCCAGATACGCAGTATTTT.

This clone was counted only a few times. CDR3 nucleotide sequence: TGCAGCGTGGTGGCTGGGACAGGGGGCGGCTATGGCTACACCTTC. This encodes CSVVAGTGGGYGYTF. The J gene is TRBJ1-2, the V gene TRBV29-1, with 12 positions matching TRBD1. The CDR3 totals 15 residues. J lost 4 bases, V lost 6 bases, and 9 bases had no gene match. CDR1 is SQVTM and CDR2 is ANQGSEA in the germline V gene.

This sequence joins TRBV5-6 and TRBJ2-1; perhaps TRBD2 as D (6 bases). The germline gives CDR1 SGHDT, CDR2 YYEEEE. The CDR3 length is 16 residues. Trimming cost V 4 bases and J 1 base, with 15 bases left between them. The CDR3 region is CASSQLGGSSYNEQFF. CDR3 bases: TGTGCCAGCAGCCAATTGGGGGGATCTTCCTACAATGAGCAGTTCTTC.

The chain combines TRBV7-6 with TRBJ2-7, with D maybe TRBD1 (7 bases). Germline lookup yields CDR1 SGHVS and CDR2 FNYEAQ. This CDR3 region has 15 residues. Deletions cut 3 bases from V and 2 bases from J, with 14 bases between. The CDR3 DNA sequence: TGTGCCAGCAGCTTGCTCCAGGGGGGAGCCTACGAGCAGTACTTC. It yields the protein CASSLLQGGAYEQYF.

The chain couples TRBV5-5 to TRBJ1-5, with D possibly matching TRBD1 (5 bases). Germline CDR1 is SGHKS and CDR2 is YYEKEE (reference sequence). Trimming pared 0 bases from V and 0 bases from J, leaving 7 bases between. This CDR3 spans 15 amino acids. The CDR3 DNA is TGTGCCAGCAGCTTGGAAGGGGATAGCAATCAGCCCCAGCATTTT. It yields the protein CASSLEGDSNQPQHF.

The chain carries TRBV6-5 and TRBJ1-2; maybe TRBD1 (6 bases). The CDR3 is made up of 15 amino acids. CDR1 is MNHEY, CDR2 SVGAGI, per germline. The ends were cut back, 5 bases at V and 0 bases at J, with 13 bases in the middle. CDR3 sequence reads: CASSTPGHPNYGYTF. In DNA form, the CDR3 reads TGTGCCAGCAGTACACCGGGACACCCTAACTATGGCTACACCTTC.

J is TRBJ2-2 and V is TRBV4-2, with 7 bases fitting TRBD1. CDR3 length equals 15 residues. The germline gives CDR1 LGHNA, CDR2 YNFKEQ. The V gene end was trimmed by 3 bases and the J gene end by 4 bases; junction bases not matched to a gene: 5. CDR3 residues: CASSQDRRSTGELFF. The DNA of the CDR3 is TGTGCCAGCAGCCAGGACAGGCGAAGCACCGGGGAGCTGTTTTTT.

The chain's CDR3 is CAIQRSGNTIYF. DNA for the CDR3: TGTGCCATACAACGCTCTGGAAACACCATATATTTT. This chain joins TRBV7-9 and TRBJ1-3; D call uncertain. Germline lookup yields CDR1 SEHNR and CDR2 FQNEAQ (reference sequence). The CDR3 has 12 amino acids. V lost 10 bases, J lost 0 bases, and 7 bases lay in between.

The J gene is TRBJ2-2, the V gene TRBV12-3 or TRBV12-4; maybe TRBD2 (6 bases). V lost 6 bases, J lost 5 bases, and 7 bases lay in between. The CDR3 covers 12 residues. CDR3 DNA: TGTGCCAGCAGGGAGGGGACCGGGGAGCTGTTTTTT. This codes for CASREGTGELFF.

The chain employs TRBV5-5 and TRBJ2-2; 9 nucleotides match TRBD1. CDR1 is SGHKS and CDR2 is YYEKEE in the germline V gene (reference sequence). Trimming took 4 bases from V and 3 from J; bases not matched to a gene: 7. The CDR3 runs to 16 residues. The CDR3 nucleotides are TGTGCCAGCAGCCCCTTGACAGGGGGAGACACCGGGGAGCTGTTTTTT. Encoded protein: CASSPLTGGDTGELFF.

This chain uses TRBV3-1 (or the pseudogene TRBV3-2) with TRBJ2-3; the D is unclear. Germline-derived CDR1 and CDR2 are LGHDT and YNNKEL (reference sequence). Trimming shortened V by 3 bases and J by 1 base, and 11 bases separated the two germline ends. There are 15 residues in the CDR3. The CDR3 region is CASSQGGGGTDTQYF. The CDR3 region has the DNA TGTGCCAGCAGCCAGGGTGGCGGAGGCACAGATACGCAGTATTTT.

Only one count was recorded for this clone. The chain employs TRBV29-1 and TRBJ2-5; TRBD1 matches at 8 bases. Losses at the gene ends were 7 bases for V and 4 bases for J; bases not matched to a gene: 11. The CDR3 length is 14 residues. Germline CDR1 is SQVTM and CDR2 is ANQGSEA. The CDR3, as DNA: TGCAGCGCCAGGGGGCCCGGGATGGCAGAGACCCAGTACTTC. This gives the protein CSARGPGMAETQYF.

The CDR3 protein is CASSQTGVEKLFF. The CDR3 nucleotides read TGTGCCAGCAGCCAGACAGGGGTTGAAAAACTGTTTTTT. The chain uses TRBV3-1 (or the pseudogene TRBV3-2) and TRBJ1-4; the match to TRBD1 covers 8 bases. This CDR3 is 13 amino acids long. The germline CDR1 and CDR2 sequences are LGHDT and YNNKEL (reference sequence). Trimming took 3 bases from V and 7 from J; bases not matched to a gene: 1.

CDR3 sequence reads: CASSQDGAGVNSPLHF. The CDR3 DNA reads TGTGCCAGCAGCCAAGATGGGGCAGGGGTTAATTCACCCCTCCACTTT. V usage is TRBV4-2 and J usage is TRBJ1-6; the D gene is possibly TRBD1 (6 bases). V was trimmed by 0 bases and J by 6 bases, leaving 12 bases between them. This CDR3 is built from 16 residues. Germline values: CDR1 LGHNA, CDR2 YNFKEQ.

This chain joins TRBV7-8 and TRBJ1-6; D is unresolved. The germline V gene encodes CDR1 SGHVS and CDR2 FQNEAQ. Trimming cost V 1 base and J 7 bases, with 8 bases left between them. The CDR3 is made up of 14 amino acids. CDR3 bases: TGTGCCAGCAGCTTAGGGGCCTCAAATTCACCCCTCCACTTT. Translating it yields CASSLGASNSPLHF.